The present T cell receptor (beta chain) was sequenced within a study of a mutant IDH1 vaccine in newly diagnosed glioma (dated by TCRdb to about 2021). The study in broad terms: Eight vaccinations were administered to patients in weeks 1, 3, 5, 7, 11, 15, 19 and 23, corresponding to visits V03 through V10. Peripheral blood was collected at six visits: V03 (baseline), V05, V07, V10, V12 and V13. Of the 25 to 35 patients who were treated, around 62% were male and 37.5% were female, and the mean age was around 40 years. For exploratory analyses, 25 treated patients had longitudinal TCRB deep sequencing done wherever samples were available. Vaccination started 4-6 weeks after radiotherapy alone, or was given together with temozolomide cycles in the groups whose treatment included chemotherapy. Before enrollment, patients had received standard therapy of radiotherapy alone, temozolomide alone, or radiochemotherapy with temozolomide; most received the combination. What the authors observed across the whole study: It was noted by the authors that analyses of patient blood samples could not be reproduced owing to sample limitations. Changes in the top peripheral T cell clonotypes picked up by TCRB sequencing did not appear to be linked to pseudoprogression. Immune responses induced by the vaccine were seen in around 94% of patients across multiple MHC alleles. Selection of PBMC samples for TCRB deep sequencing was based on availability.

Library method: the immunoSEQ multiplex PCR assay. Rearranged TCR beta chain sequences were amplified using the hsTCRB Kit according to the manufacturer's protocol. Sequencing of TCRB libraries was carried out on an Illumina MiSeq. The authors' analysis ran thus. The proprietary platform of the kit vendor was used for demultiplexing, trimming and gene mapping. Held by TCRdb, this immuneACCESS table contains in-frame sequences only and omits some clones. Under half of the omission traces to an unresolved V gene where checked; the cause of the rest is unknown. For V, J and clone size, that table is used; D and trimming come from the DNA. Across this sample there are tens of thousands of clones, with roughly 78% seen only once. The ten largest clones capture around 2% of the sample. Trimmed from V: 0 bases; trimmed from J: 3 bases; junction bases lacking a gene match: 9. The germline V gene (reference sequence) yields SEHNR for CDR1 and FQNEAQ for CDR2. Spanning cysteine to phenylalanine, the CDR3 consists of 17 amino acids. Just CDR3 DNA is preserved here, 51 bases in frame from base 1.

Concerning this clone itself: No antigen is known for it. Qualities for individual bases were not recorded, and no much larger clone is one base off.

This specimen's time point label, per the study, means: week 5, during vaccination. A 20-mer mutant IDH1 peptide at 300 micrograms in Montanide made up each vaccine dose, which was injected subcutaneously together with topical imiquimod. The donors had newly diagnosed IDH1-mutant astrocytomas of WHO grade 3 or 4 that showed loss of nuclear ATRX. The samples were drawn from NOA16, a multicentre, single-arm, open-label phase I trial in Germany that tested a mutant IDH1 peptide vaccine in humans for the first time. Genomic DNA for TCRB sequencing was extracted from EDTA blood using the DNeasy Blood and Tissue Kit.

The sequence was obtained from a woman in her thirties or forties with glioma. The sample consisted of PBMCs, taken from a glioma patient whose treatment included an IDH1 peptide vaccine. The receptor chain draws on TRBV7-9 and TRBJ2-7, and 9 junction bases match TRBD1. The DNA is as follows: TGTGCCAGCAGCTTAGCCGGGACAGGGTGGACATACTACGAGCAGTACTTC. This codes for CASSLAGTGWTYYEQYF. Beyond the CDR3, the reference TRBV7-9 and TRBJ2-7 genes provide the residues; the full variable domain reads: DTGVSQNPRHKITKRGQNVTFRCDPISEHNRLYWYRQTLGQGPEFLTYFQNEAQLEKSRLLSDRFSAERPKGSFSTLEIQRTEQGDSAMYLCASSLAGTGWTYYEQYFGPGTRLTVT.